This TCR beta chain was recovered during a study of blood T cell repertoires in COVID-19 (dated by TCRdb to about 2020). Some background on the complete study: Samples from collaborators originated in the United States, Italy and Spain and spanned both the acute and convalescent phases of COVID-19. The prospective study material was composed of cDNA or gDNA derived from T cells, B-cell-depleted T cells, or PBMCs. The dataset comprised deeply sampled blood TCRbeta repertoires from subjects exposed to, actively infected with, or recovered from COVID-19. The repertoires were released in a freely available public database intended as a resource for research on the immune response to SARS-CoV-2. Samples came from the ongoing ImmuneRACE study (first 160 participants) plus 1,254 subjects from 6 global collaborators. A de-identified subject ID, COVID-19 status, age in years and sex were almost always included in the sample metadata. Where available, HLA class I and class II types were taken from metadata supplied by the sample provider and were not determined by assay-based typing. Findings and caveats that apply to the study as a whole: The quantity of clinical and demographic metadata differed by source and by participant and was supplied without curation.

The germline V end is reduced by 3 bases and the J end by 8 bases; junction bases left unmatched: 3. Its CDR3 holds 14 amino acids, cysteine through phenylalanine. Only CDR3 DNA remains: 42 bases, in frame from the first base. The CDR1 and CDR2 encoded by the germline V gene are MDHEN and SYDVKM. Note on this clone: Its specific antigen is unknown. The sample holds no much larger clone one base away, and base qualities are not on file.

In Seattle, one collaborating source enrolled patients while the infection was active and tracked those patients longitudinally over the course of disease. Whole blood was collected in K2EDTA tubes by collaborating institutions according to the institutions' own protocols. For TCRbeta analysis, collaborator samples were shipped as frozen whole blood, as isolated PBMCs, or as DNA extracted from either sample type. TCRbeta CDR3 regions were amplified from genomic DNA using the immunoSEQ Assay, a bias-controlled multiplex PCR. The source study handled its data this way. Nucleated cell counts per sample were estimated from amplification of reference gene primers within the assay. Sequence reads were collapsed and filtered to measure the absolute abundance of every unique TCRbeta CDR3 rearrangement. For each sample, productive Simpson clonality was calculated by taking the square root of Simpson's diversity index across productive rearrangements. The source is immuneACCESS, and TCRdb retained only in-frame sequences with V and J called. Part of the clones is not carried over; for the studies checked, unresolved V genes explain less than half of this, and the remainder is unexplained. From that table come the V and J calls and clone size; the DNA was used to work out D and trimming. Present in this sample are hundreds of thousands of clones, almost 90% of which were seen just once. The ten largest make up about 11% of the sample.

The specimen was peripheral blood. This clonotype was sampled from a woman under 40 with COVID-19, enrolled during active disease. Recombination connected TRBV28 to TRBJ1-6; TRBD1 agrees with 8 junctional bases. Here is the DNA: TGTGCCAGCAGTTTTGGGACAGGTCATTCACCCCTCCACTTT. Its amino acids are CASSFGTGHSPLHF.